These 20 T cell receptor beta chains were all obtained from the same sample, sequenced in a study of CD8 T cells in Susac syndrome. Random-hexamer reverse transcription was applied to roughly 0.45 to 1 ug RNA. A single record per CDR3 protein comes from TCRdb applying MiXCR to the immunoSEQ multiplex PCR reads. This repertoire shows approximately 230,000 distinct CDR3 sequences, 80% to 95% found once; its top ten account for roughly 0.072%. Source material: CD4+ T cells from PBMCs. Receptor source: a human donor with multiple sclerosis.

The rearrangement joins TRBV12-3 or TRBV12-4 to TRBJ2-6, with 9 bases that match TRBD1. The CDR3 spans 18 residues. The junction had 6 bases not matched to a gene; V was cut back by 3 bases and J by 0 bases. The CDR3 DNA is TGTGCCAGCAGTTTTGGCTGGACAGGGGTCTCTGGGGCCAACGTCCTGACTTTC. This sequence encodes CASSFGWTGVSGANVLTF.

The CDR3: CASSPTGPQETQYF. The CDR3 DNA sequence: TGTGCCAGCAGTCCGACAGGGCCTCAAGAGACCCAGTACTTC. The chain couples TRBV12-3 or TRBV12-4 to TRBJ2-5; 7 bases are a match to TRBD1. V was clipped by 5 bases and J by 2 bases; unmatched bases: 5. The CDR3 has 14 residues.

The chain links TRBV9 to TRBJ2-1; the D call may be TRBD1 or TRBD2 (5 bases each). Germline V lookup: CDR1 SGDLS, CDR2 YYNGEE. V dropped 2 bases and J dropped 10 bases, with 16 bases sitting between them. The CDR3 contains 14 residues. The DNA for the CDR3 is TGTGCCAGCAGCGTTATGGGAAGGGGAGTGGAGCAGTTCTTC. It translates to CASSVMGRGVEQFF.

The V gene is TRBV12-3 or TRBV12-4, the J gene TRBJ1-2; TRBD1 agrees at 9 bases. V was pared by 7 bases and J by 6 bases, with 6 bases of the junction left unmatched. This CDR3 has 13 amino acids. CDR3 bases: TGTGCCAGCAATTCGGGACAGGGAGATGGCTACACCTTC. Translated, it gives CASNSGQGDGYTF.

This chain connects TRBV12-3 or TRBV12-4 to TRBJ1-5; D remains ambiguous. The CDR3 covers 15 residues. V lost 1 base to trimming and J lost 1 base, with 8 bases between them. The CDR3 sequence is CASSLEGQSNQPQHF. The DNA for the CDR3 is TGTGCCAGCAGTTTAGAGGGCCAGAGCAATCAGCCCCAGCATTTT.

On this clonotype: Germline is not matched at one junction end, which may reflect a read error. The gene calls are TRBV6-5 and TRBJ2-3, with D perhaps given as TRBD1 or TRBD2 (6 bases each). Per the germline V gene, CDR1 is MNHEY and CDR2 is SVGAGI. The CDR3 runs to 12 residues. The CDR3 DNA reads TGTGTCAGCAGTTACAACGGGGGCACGCAGTATTTT. Protein: CVSSYNGGTQYF.

J is TRBJ2-2 and V is TRBV4-1, with D perhaps matching TRBD1 or TRBD2 (5 bases each). Germline V lookup: CDR1 MGHRA, CDR2 YSYEKL. There are 14 residues in the CDR3. Trimming shortened V by 3 bases and J by 4 bases, and 9 bases separated the two germline ends. CDR3 DNA sequence: TGCGCCAGCAGCCACGTGGGACGCACCGGGGAGCTGTTTTTT. As protein: CASSHVGRTGELFF.

The chain combines TRBV5-1 with TRBJ1-2; possible D gene TRBD1, 6 bases. V was trimmed by 0 bases and J by 8 bases, leaving 14 bases between them. The CDR3 is 14 residues long. Germline V lookup: CDR1 SGHRS, CDR2 YFSETQ. The DNA of the CDR3 is TGCGCCAGCAGCTTGGATTGGGGGGCGCCCGGCTACACCTTC. Amino acids: CASSLDWGAPGYTF.

This chain joins TRBV29-1 and TRBJ1-6, with 8 bases lining up with TRBD1. Germline CDR1 is SQVTM and CDR2 is ANQGSEA. Germline trimming cut 6 bases from V and 11 bases from J; bases unmatched to any gene: 12. This CDR3 has 14 amino acids. The CDR3 coding sequence is TGCAGCGTCTCGACAGGGGCGCGCAGCACACCCCTCCACTTT. Translating gives CSVSTGARSTPLHF. Drawing the rest from reference TRBV29-1 and TRBJ1-6, the complete variable domain is SAVISQKPSRDICQRGTSLTIQCQVDSQVTMMFWYRQQPGQSLTLIATANQGSEATYESGFVIDKFPISRPNLTFSTLTVSNMSPEDSSIYLCSVSTGARSTPLHFGNGTRLTVT.

This clonotype has just a few counts. The chain employs TRBV7-8 and TRBJ1-5; D is perhaps TRBD1 (6 bases). Trimming cost V 8 bases and J 10 bases, with 18 bases left between them. In germline, CDR1 is SGHVS, CDR2 FQNEAQ. The CDR3 has 13 residues. The CDR3 reads CASSHSDRRPQHF. CDR3 sequence (DNA): TGTGCCAGCTCCCATAGCGACAGGAGACCCCAGCATTTT.

V gene TRBV12-3 or TRBV12-4 combines with J gene TRBJ1-1; TRBD1 is a possible D gene (6 bases). Trimming removed 5 bases from V and 5 bases from J, with 12 bases in between. This CDR3 has 13 residues. The CDR3 bases are TGTGCCAGCAGTCTCACAGGGAGGACTGAAGCTTTCTTT. Amino acids: CASSLTGRTEAFF.

This clonotype has just one count. This chain links TRBV6-5 with TRBJ2-5; TRBD1 matches at 9 bases. With V trimmed by 5 bases and J by 7 bases, 8 bases remained unmatched. The CDR3 is 14 residues long. The V gene's germline CDR1 is MNHEY and CDR2 SVGAGI. The CDR3 region is CASSEQGARGTQYF. For the CDR3, the DNA is TGTGCCAGCAGTGAACAGGGGGCGCGGGGGACCCAGTACTTC.

V is TRBV27 and J is TRBJ1-2, with TRBD1 identical over 10 bases. CDR3 size: 19 residues. V shed 3 bases, J shed 8 bases, and the junction held 21 bases outside the gene matches. From germline, CDR1 is MNHEY and CDR2 SMNVEV (reference sequence). CDR3 nucleotides: TGTGCCAGCAGTTTGGGTGGCGGGACAGGGGCCTCGGGGGTTCACGGCTACACCTTC. Translating gives CASSLGGGTGASGVHGYTF.

The chain uses TRBV20-1 and TRBJ2-1, with 14 bases fitting TRBD2. Trimming cost V 5 bases and J 8 bases; bases outside gene matches: 8. The CDR3 contains 15 residues. CDR1 and CDR2 (germline): DFQATT, SNEGSKA (reference sequence). CDR3 region: CSAPRLAGGLYEQFF. CDR3 in DNA: TGCAGTGCTCCCCGACTAGCGGGAGGGCTCTATGAGCAGTTCTTC.

The chain joins TRBV12-3 or TRBV12-4 to TRBJ2-7; TRBD1 matches at 7 bases. The V and J ends lost 3 bases and 0 bases, in that order; junction bases with no gene match: 5. CDR3 length: 15 residues. The CDR3 here is CASSFYRDSSYEQYF. The CDR3 DNA sequence: TGTGCCAGCAGTTTCTACCGGGACAGCTCCTACGAGCAGTACTTC.

The chain employs TRBV5-6 and TRBJ1-1; TRBD1 matches at 8 bases. Germline V lookup: CDR1 SGHDT, CDR2 YYEEEE. V dropped 7 bases and J dropped 5; count of bases not matched to a gene: 7. The CDR3 sequence is 13 residues long. The CDR3 bases are TGTGCCAGCCTCAGGACAGGGCGTACTGAAGCTTTCTTT. Translated, it gives CASLRTGRTEAFF.

This chain links TRBV6-5 with TRBJ2-4; D not certain. The ends were cut back, 2 bases at V and 6 bases at J, with 17 bases in the middle. The CDR3 contains 16 residues. Germline CDR1 MNHEY, CDR2 SVGAGI. In DNA, the CDR3 is TGTGCCAGCAGTTACCTCCAAGGCCCGGGCCGAAACATTCAGTACTTC. It is translated as CASSYLQGPGRNIQYF.

The chain is built from TRBV19 and TRBJ1-5; no firm D call. The germline gives CDR1 LNHDA, CDR2 SQIVND (reference sequence). With 2 bases removed from V and 6 bases from J, the gap between germline ends came to 8 bases. The CDR3 runs to 13 residues. Here the CDR3 reads CASSIMGGQPQHF. CDR3 bases: TGTGCCAGTAGTATAATGGGTGGTCAGCCCCAGCATTTT.

CDR3 in amino acids: CASSFTTGGGYGYTF. The CDR3 DNA sequence: TGTGCCAGCAGCTTTACGACAGGGGGGGGCTATGGCTACACCTTC. The V call is TRBV7-3, the J call TRBJ1-2, with 9 nucleotides matching TRBD1. Germline-derived CDR1 and CDR2 are SGHTA and FQGTGA. V gave up 3 bases and J gave up 4 bases; unmatched junction bases: 6. The CDR3 runs 15 residues.

V usage is TRBV9 and J usage is TRBJ2-2; D might be TRBD1 or TRBD2, each matching 6 bases. Germline CDR1 is SGDLS and CDR2 is YYNGEE. V was shortened by 3 bases and J by 6 bases, with 21 bases between the two germline ends. There are 17 residues in the CDR3. This CDR3 reads CASSGVTIGGRAGELFF. CDR3 in DNA: TGTGCCAGCAGCGGTGTCACGATCGGGGGCCGGGCCGGGGAGCTGTTTTTT.